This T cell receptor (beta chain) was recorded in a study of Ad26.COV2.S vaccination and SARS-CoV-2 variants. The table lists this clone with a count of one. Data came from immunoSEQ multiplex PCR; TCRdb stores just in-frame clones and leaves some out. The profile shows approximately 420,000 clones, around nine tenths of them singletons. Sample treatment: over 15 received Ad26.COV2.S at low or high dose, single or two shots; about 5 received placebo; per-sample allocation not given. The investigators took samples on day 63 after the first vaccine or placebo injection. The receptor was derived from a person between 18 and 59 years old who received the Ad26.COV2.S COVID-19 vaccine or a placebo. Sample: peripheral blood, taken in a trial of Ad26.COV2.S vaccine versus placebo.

The CDR3 DNA follows: TGTGCCAGCAGCTTAGCGAGGTGGGGGACTGAAGCTTTCTTT. It codes for CASSLARWGTEAFF. V and J are TRBV11-1 and TRBJ1-1, with D perhaps matching TRBD1 (5 bases). V was pared by 0 bases and J by 5 bases, with 10 bases between. CDR1 is SGHAT and CDR2 is FQDESV in the germline V gene (reference sequence). The CDR3 totals 14 residues.